This entry features one TCR beta chain sequence. The data stem from a study of blood T cell repertoires in COVID-19. About the research overall: Samples of COVID-19 (acute and convalescent) were obtained from the United States, Italy and Spain. In each case, the material was cDNA or gDNA derived from T cells, B-cell-depleted T cells, or PBMCs.

Methods used by the authors: Cell counts per sample came from amplifying reference gene primers. Profiled with immunoSEQ multiplex PCR; TCRdb holds only in-frame clones, not every one. That table furnishes V, J and clone size, whereas the DNA furnished D and trimming. The data contain about 120,000 clones, roughly four fifths of them singletons. This CDR3 contains 16 residues. J lost 4 bases, V lost 0 bases, and 4 bases had no gene match. Germline values: CDR1 SGHKS, CDR2 YYEKEE (reference sequence). The sequence derives from a woman aged 45-60 years with acute or convalescent COVID-19. Sequenced input: peripheral blood. This sequence joins TRBV5-5 and TRBJ1-5; the match to TRBD1 covers 10 bases. The DNA for the CDR3 is TGTGCCAGCAGCTTGGTTCCGGGACAGGGGAATCAGCCCCAGCATTTT. Translating gives CASSLVPGQGNQPQHF.